A single T cell receptor beta chain is shown here with its context. The antigen remains undetermined. Sample time point: longitudinal time-point 2. The output of every sequencing run, over 160 million TCR-beta sequences, came from 15-18 subjects. One entry per CDR3 protein results from TCRdb running MiXCR on the 5' RACE reads. The data show approximately 30,000 distinct CDR3 sequences, around 13% seen once. This CDR3 has 15 amino acids. V trimming: 4 bases; J trimming: 14 bases; junction bases outside the gene matches: 16. The sample originates from a study of neurological immune-mediated disorders. Notes on the study in general: Across subjects, expanded clones had no CDR3 amino acid sequences in common, pointing to private repertoires in all groups.

V is TRBV12-3 or TRBV12-4 and J is TRBJ2-1; 8 positions agree with TRBD2. The sample taken for sequencing was PBMCs. The TCR originated in a middle-aged woman in good health. The CDR3 region is CASSWTGTSTNKKFF. The CDR3 DNA sequence: TGTGCCAGCAGTTGGACCGGGACTAGTACAAATAAGAAGTTCTTC.